These 6 T cell receptor beta chains were sequenced from one sample in a study of shared clonotypes between healthy human individuals. Sequencing used immunoSEQ multiplex PCR; TCRdb keeps in-frame clones, though not all of them. The sample holds under 600,000 clones, approximately 97% seen once. Sequencing input: naive CD4+ T cells sorted from blood. The subset was: CD45RA+ positively selected. These receptors were obtained from a woman in her twenties or thirties in good health.

The rearrangement uses TRBV5-1 and TRBJ2-3; 10 bases align to TRBD2. The CDR3 totals 15 residues. Germline CDR1 reads SGHRS; CDR2 reads YFSETQ. Trimming took 3 bases from V and 2 from J; bases not matched to a gene: 3. CDR3 sequence (DNA): TGCGCCAGCAGCTCTAGCGGGAGAAACACAGATACGCAGTATTTT. It translates to CASSSSGRNTDTQYF.

This clone was detected only once. The gene calls are TRBV2 and TRBJ1-1; TRBD1 matches 8 bases. This CDR3 is built from 13 residues. Trimming at V came to 7 bases and at J to 3 bases, leaving 4 bases not matched to a gene. Germline CDR1 is SNHLY and CDR2 is FYNNEI. CDR3 in amino acids: CASNNRGDTEAFF. As DNA, the CDR3 is TGTGCCAGCAATAACAGGGGGGACACTGAAGCTTTCTTT.

The chain uses TRBV7-8 and TRBJ2-1, with 9 bases fitting TRBD2. The CDR3 is 14 residues long. V lost 5 bases and J lost 7; bases outside the gene matches: 6. Germline V gene lookup returns CDR1 SGHVS and CDR2 FQNEAQ. CDR3 in DNA: TGTGCCAGCAGCCATAGCGGGAGAGTGAATGAGCAGTTCTTC. This translates into CASSHSGRVNEQFF.

The V call is TRBV27, the J call TRBJ1-5; 8 positions agree with TRBD1. From germline, CDR1 is MNHEY and CDR2 SMNVEV (reference sequence). V shed 6 bases, J shed 5 bases, and the junction held 9 bases outside the gene matches. There are 15 residues in the CDR3. The CDR3 loop reads CASSITQGAYQPQHF. CDR3 nucleotides: TGTGCCAGCAGCATAACCCAGGGGGCCTATCAGCCCCAGCATTTT.

The chain recombines TRBV6-1 with TRBJ2-5; D tentatively reads TRBD1 or TRBD2 (5 bases each). Trimming removed 0 bases from V and 3 bases from J, with 8 bases in between. CDR1 and CDR2 (germline): MNHNS, SASEGT. CDR3 length: 14 amino acids. The CDR3 sequence is CASSEAGEKETQYF. The CDR3 DNA reads TGTGCCAGCAGTGAAGCGGGGGAGAAAGAGACCCAGTACTTC.

In its sample, this clone was seen once. The rearrangement joins TRBV6-1 to TRBJ2-5; TRBD1 aligns across 12 bases. The CDR3 is made up of 16 amino acids. Germline V gives CDR1 MNHNS, CDR2 SASEGT. After removal of 3 bases from V and 1 base from J, the junction contained 3 bases not matched to a gene. CDR3 in DNA: TGTGCCAGCAGTGACCGGGACAGGGGGCGCCAAGAGACCCAGTACTTC. Protein: CASSDRDRGRQETQYF.